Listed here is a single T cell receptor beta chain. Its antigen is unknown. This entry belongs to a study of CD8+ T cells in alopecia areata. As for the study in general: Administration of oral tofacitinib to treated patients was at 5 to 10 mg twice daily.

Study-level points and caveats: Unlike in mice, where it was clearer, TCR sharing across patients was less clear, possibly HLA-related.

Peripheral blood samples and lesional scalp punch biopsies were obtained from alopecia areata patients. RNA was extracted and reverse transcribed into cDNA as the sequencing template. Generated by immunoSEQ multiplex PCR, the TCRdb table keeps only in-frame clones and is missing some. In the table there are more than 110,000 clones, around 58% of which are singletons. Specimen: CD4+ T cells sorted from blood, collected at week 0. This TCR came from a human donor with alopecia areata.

The DNA of the CDR3 is TGTGCCAGCAGGCCTAGCCACGACACTGAAGCTTTCTTT. This gives the protein CASRPSHDTEAFF. The chain is built from TRBV6-5 and TRBJ1-1; no definite D call. The CDR3 is made up of 13 amino acids. The V and J ends lost 6 bases and 3 bases respectively, with 11 bases between them. Per germline, CDR1 MNHEY and CDR2 SVGAGI.